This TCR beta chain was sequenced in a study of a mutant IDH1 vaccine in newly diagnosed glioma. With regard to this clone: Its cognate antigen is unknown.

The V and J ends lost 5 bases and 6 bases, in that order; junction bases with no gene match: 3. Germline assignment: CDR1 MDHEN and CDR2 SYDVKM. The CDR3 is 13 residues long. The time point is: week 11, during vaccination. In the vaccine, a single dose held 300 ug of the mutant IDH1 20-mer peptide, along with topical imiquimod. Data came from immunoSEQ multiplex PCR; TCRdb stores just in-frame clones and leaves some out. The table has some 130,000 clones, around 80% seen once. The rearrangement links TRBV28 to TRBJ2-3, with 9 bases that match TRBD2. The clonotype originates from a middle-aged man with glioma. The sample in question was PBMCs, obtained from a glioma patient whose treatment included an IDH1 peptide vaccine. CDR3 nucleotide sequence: TGTGCCAGCAGTAATAGCGGGAGTGATACGCAGTATTTT. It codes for CASSNSGSDTQYF.